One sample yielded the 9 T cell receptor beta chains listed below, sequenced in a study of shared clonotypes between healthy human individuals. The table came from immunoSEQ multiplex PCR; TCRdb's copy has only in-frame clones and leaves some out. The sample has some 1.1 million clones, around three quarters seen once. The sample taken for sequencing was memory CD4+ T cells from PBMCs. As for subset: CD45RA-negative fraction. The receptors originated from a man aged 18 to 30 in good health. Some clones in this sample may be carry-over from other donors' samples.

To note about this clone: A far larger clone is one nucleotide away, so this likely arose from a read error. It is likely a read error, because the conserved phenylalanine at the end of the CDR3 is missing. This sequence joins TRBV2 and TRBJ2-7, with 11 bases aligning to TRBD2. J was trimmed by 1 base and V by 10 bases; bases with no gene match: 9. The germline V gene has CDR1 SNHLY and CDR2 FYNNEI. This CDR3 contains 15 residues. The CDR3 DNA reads TGTGCCACACCCGGGGCTAGCGGGAGGTCCTACGAGCAGTACATC. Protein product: CATPGASGRSYEQYI.

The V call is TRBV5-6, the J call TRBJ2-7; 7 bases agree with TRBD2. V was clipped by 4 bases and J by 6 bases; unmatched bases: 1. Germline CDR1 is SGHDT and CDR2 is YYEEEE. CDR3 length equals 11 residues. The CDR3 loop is CASSGGVEQYF. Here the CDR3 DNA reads TGTGCCAGCAGCGGGGGGGTCGAGCAGTACTTC.

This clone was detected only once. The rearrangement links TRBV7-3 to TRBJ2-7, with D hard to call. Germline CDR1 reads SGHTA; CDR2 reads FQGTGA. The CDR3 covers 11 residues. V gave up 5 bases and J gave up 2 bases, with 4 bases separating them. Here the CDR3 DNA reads TGTGCCAGCAGCCGAACCTACGAGCAGTACTTC. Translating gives CASSRTYEQYF.

Here the CDR3 DNA reads TGCGCCAGCAGCCCCGTAGGGACTAGCGGCTACTACGAGCAGTACTTC. Translated: CASSPVGTSGYYEQYF. This sequence joins TRBV4-1 and TRBJ2-7; 11 nucleotides align to TRBD2. This CDR3 has 16 amino acids. V shed 4 bases, J shed 3 bases, and the junction held 8 bases outside the gene matches. CDR1 is MGHRA and CDR2 is YSYEKL in the germline V gene.

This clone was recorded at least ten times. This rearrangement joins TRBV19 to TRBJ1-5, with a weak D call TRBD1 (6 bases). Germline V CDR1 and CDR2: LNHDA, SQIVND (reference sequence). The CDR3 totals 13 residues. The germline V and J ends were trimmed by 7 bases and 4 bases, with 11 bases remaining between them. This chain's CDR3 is CASNRVGNQPQHF. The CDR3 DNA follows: TGTGCCAGTAACAGGGTGGGTAATCAGCCCCAGCATTTT.

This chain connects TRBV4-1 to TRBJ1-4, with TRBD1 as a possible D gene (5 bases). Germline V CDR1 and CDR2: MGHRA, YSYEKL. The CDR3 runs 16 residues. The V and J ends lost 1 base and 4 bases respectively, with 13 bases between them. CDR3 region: CASSQGTSSGNEKLFF. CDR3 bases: TGCGCCAGCAGCCAAGGGACAAGCTCGGGTAATGAAAAACTGTTTTTT.

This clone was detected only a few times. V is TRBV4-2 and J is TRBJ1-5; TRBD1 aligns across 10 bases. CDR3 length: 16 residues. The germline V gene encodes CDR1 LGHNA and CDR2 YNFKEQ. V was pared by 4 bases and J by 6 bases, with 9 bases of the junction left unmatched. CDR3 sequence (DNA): TGTGCCAGCAGCCGGACGGACAGGGGGATTCGTCAGCCCCAGCATTTT. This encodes CASSRTDRGIRQPQHF.

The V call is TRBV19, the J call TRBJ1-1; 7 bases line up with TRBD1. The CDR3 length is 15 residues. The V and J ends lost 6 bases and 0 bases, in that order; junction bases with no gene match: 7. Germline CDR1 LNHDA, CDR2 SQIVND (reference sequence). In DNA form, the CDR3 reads TGTGCCAGTAGGGAGGGGGCTTTGGTGAACACTGAAGCTTTCTTT. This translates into CASREGALVNTEAFF.

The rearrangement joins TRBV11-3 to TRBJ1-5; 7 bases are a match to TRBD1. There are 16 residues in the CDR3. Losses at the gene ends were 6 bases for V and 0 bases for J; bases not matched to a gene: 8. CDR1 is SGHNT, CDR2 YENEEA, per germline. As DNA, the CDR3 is TGTGCCAGCAGTAGTTTACAGGGGCATAGCAATCAGCCCCAGCATTTT. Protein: CASSSLQGHSNQPQHF.